The next 15 T cell receptor beta chains were all read from a single sample in a study of control samples from healthy donors and cancer patients. Profiling relied on immunoSEQ multiplex PCR, and the TCRdb table lists in-frame clones only, not all of them. Among about 65,000 clones listed, about nine tenths were seen once. The sequenced material came from PBMCs. These receptors all come from a woman aged 50 to 60 with colorectal cancer.

The table lists this clone with a count of one. Here the CDR3 reads CASSLTGRGNTIYF. The CDR3 region has the DNA TGTGCCAGCAGTCTGACAGGGAGGGGAAACACCATATATTTT. The chain is built from TRBV28 and TRBJ1-3, with TRBD1 identical over 7 bases. The trim removed 5 bases at V and 4 bases at J, leaving 5 bases unmatched. Germline assignment: CDR1 MDHEN and CDR2 SYDVKM. CDR3 length: 14 residues.

V is TRBV27 and J is TRBJ2-3, with TRBD2 matching over 10 bases. Germline lookup yields CDR1 MNHEY and CDR2 SMNVEV (reference sequence). V trimming: 5 bases; J trimming: 7 bases; junction bases outside the gene matches: 12. The CDR3 sequence is 16 residues long. The CDR3 DNA reads TGTGCCAGCAGTCCCTCCCGGAGCGGGGGGGCGTATACGCAGTATTTT. This gives the protein CASSPSRSGGAYTQYF.

The table lists this clone with a count of one. The chain has TRBV5-4 and TRBJ2-5, with D maybe TRBD1 (5 bases). The CDR3 has 14 residues. Germline CDR1 and CDR2: SGHNT and YYREEE (reference sequence). V dropped 2 bases and J dropped 0 bases, with 8 bases sitting between them. In nucleotides, the CDR3 is TGTGCCAGCAGCTTAGAGACAGACCAAGAGACCCAGTACTTC. Translation: CASSLETDQETQYF.

The gene calls are TRBV5-4 and TRBJ1-2; 7 bases fit TRBD1. The CDR3 is 13 residues long. Germline CDR1 is SGHNT and CDR2 is YYREEE (reference sequence). Germline trimming cut 0 bases from V and 6 bases from J; bases unmatched to any gene: 2. The CDR3 sequence: CASSLATGDGYTF. For the CDR3, the DNA is TGTGCCAGCAGCTTGGCCACAGGGGATGGCTACACCTTC.

The chain links TRBV3-1 (or the pseudogene TRBV3-2) to TRBJ2-3; 10 nucleotides agree with TRBD2. V lost 5 bases, J lost 8 bases, and 7 bases stayed unmatched. The CDR3 consists of 14 residues. Germline-derived CDR1 and CDR2 are LGHDT and YNNKEL (reference sequence). The DNA for the CDR3 is TGTGCCAGCAGCACCTCAGCGGGGGGGCCTACGCAGTATTTT. It is translated as CASSTSAGGPTQYF.

This rearrangement joins TRBV9 to TRBJ1-1; maybe TRBD1 (6 bases). The germline gives CDR1 SGDLS, CDR2 YYNGEE. Trimming stripped 0 bases from V and 8 bases from J, with 14 bases between. This CDR3 has 14 amino acids. CDR3 sequence: CASSVASRGPEAFF. Written as DNA, the CDR3 is TGTGCCAGCAGCGTAGCATCCCGGGGGCCGGAAGCTTTCTTT.

This clone was seen only once. This chain uses TRBV10-3 with TRBJ2-6; 8 nucleotides line up with TRBD1. CDR1 and CDR2 (germline): ENHRY, SYGVKD. CDR3 length: 15 amino acids. J lost 2 bases, V lost 10 bases, and 7 bases had no gene match. CDR3 sequence reads: CATSDRVTGANVLTF. In DNA, the CDR3 is TGTGCCACTTCGGACAGGGTAACTGGGGCCAACGTCCTGACTTTC.

The J gene is TRBJ2-3, the V gene TRBV6-2 or TRBV6-3; no clear D gene. There are 13 residues in the CDR3. The germline gives CDR1 MNHEY, CDR2 SVGEGT. V lost 2 bases, J lost 9 bases, and 12 bases lay in between. This CDR3 reads CASSYQDGRTQYF. The CDR3 DNA follows: TGTGCCAGCAGTTACCAGGACGGCCGGACGCAGTATTTT.

The rearrangement joins TRBV6-5 to TRBJ2-5, with unresolved D. The germline CDR1 and CDR2 sequences are MNHEY and SVGAGI. V shed 6 bases and J shed 5 bases, with 10 bases lying between them. The CDR3 spans 12 residues. CDR3 bases: TGTGCCAGCAGCCCCGACGGGGAGACCCAGTACTTC. Its translation: CASSPDGETQYF.

As to this clone: The same CDR3 also results from other DNA sequences found in this sample. V gene TRBV7-2 combines with J gene TRBJ1-2; D not resolved. Trimming took off 0 bases at V and 8 bases at J, with 10 bases between the two ends. CDR1 SGHTA and CDR2 FQGNSA come from the germline V gene. The CDR3 has 13 residues. The DNA of the CDR3 is TGTGCCAGCAGCTTAGCAGGGTCCGGCGGCTACACCTTC. It yields the protein CASSLAGSGGYTF.

J is TRBJ2-7 and V is TRBV19, with 8 bases that match TRBD2. The germline CDR1 and CDR2 sequences are LNHDA and SQIVND (reference sequence). The CDR3 is 14 amino acids. V dropped 4 bases and J dropped 3; count of bases not matched to a gene: 5. CDR3 protein: CASSNQREIYEQYF. As DNA, the CDR3 is TGTGCCAGTAGTAATCAGCGGGAGATCTACGAGCAGTACTTC.

The rearrangement links TRBV7-2 to TRBJ2-1; the D call may be TRBD1 or TRBD2 (5 bases each). The CDR3 spans 14 residues. CDR1 and CDR2 (germline): SGHTA, FQGNSA. Trimming cost V 0 bases and J 8 bases, with 11 bases left between them. CDR3 in amino acids: CASSLALGVYEQFF. The CDR3 DNA reads TGTGCCAGCAGCTTAGCACTAGGGGTCTATGAGCAGTTCTTC.

The rearrangement joins TRBV7-3 to TRBJ2-1, with D maybe TRBD1 (8 bases). CDR1 and CDR2 (germline): SGHTA, FQGTGA. This CDR3 has 13 residues. Deletions cut 2 bases from V and 13 bases from J, with 15 bases between. CDR3 region: CASSLEQGGGQFF. The CDR3 nucleotides are TGTGCCAGCAGCTTAGAACAGGGGGGGGGCCAGTTCTTC.

This rearrangement joins TRBV7-2 to TRBJ2-1; D is perhaps TRBD1 (6 bases). The CDR3 extends over 15 amino acids. Germline V gene data show CDR1 as SGHTA and CDR2 as FQGNSA. Trimming removed 0 bases from V and 0 bases from J, with 6 bases in between. In nucleotides, the CDR3 is TGTGCCAGCAGCTTAGCGACAGGCTCCTACAATGAGCAGTTCTTC. Its translation is CASSLATGSYNEQFF.

The V gene is TRBV5-1, the J gene TRBJ2-7; possible D gene TRBD1, 5 bases. Per the germline V gene, CDR1 is SGHRS and CDR2 is YFSETQ. This CDR3 has 17 amino acids. The ends were cut back, 1 base at V and 3 bases at J, with 20 bases in the middle. CDR3 DNA sequence: TGCGCCAGCAGCTTGTCGGCGGACAAGGCTAAAGTCTACGAGCAGTACTTC. Translated, it gives CASSLSADKAKVYEQYF.